Below, 27 T cell receptor beta chains from the same sample are listed, as sequenced in a study of shared clonotypes between healthy human individuals. Only in-frame clones appear in the TCRdb table, and some are missing; sequencing was by immunoSEQ multiplex PCR. The data hold 1,400,000 or so clones, with about 98.5% observed a single time. Material: naive CD4+ T cells sorted from blood. Subset given: CD45RA+ positively selected. The source of these receptors is a man in his thirties or forties in good health.

This chain uses TRBV9 with TRBJ2-1; D possibly corresponds to TRBD1 (5 bases). The V end lost 4 bases, the J end lost 1 base, and 15 bases lay between the germline ends. This CDR3 contains 16 residues. CDR1 is SGDLS and CDR2 is YYNGEE in the germline V gene. The CDR3 region has the DNA TGTGCCAGCAGCCCTAGGGGCGCTCCGTCCTACAATGAGCAGTTCTTC. Its protein product is CASSPRGAPSYNEQFF.

This chain connects TRBV10-3 to TRBJ2-1; TRBD1 aligns across 7 bases. Germline CDR1 ENHRY, CDR2 SYGVKD. The CDR3 has 12 amino acids. The ends lost 7 bases at V and 8 bases at J; junction bases unmatched: 5. The chain's CDR3 is CAIKGGQDEQFF. CDR3 bases: TGTGCCATCAAAGGGGGCCAGGATGAGCAGTTCTTC.

This chain connects TRBV18 to TRBJ2-5, with D possibly TRBD2 on 5 matching bases. The CDR3 extends over 14 amino acids. The germline gives CDR1 KGHSH, CDR2 LQKENI. Trimming shortened V by 4 bases and J by 0 bases, and 9 bases separated the two germline ends. The CDR3 region is CASSLDYNQETQYF. The CDR3 DNA is TGTGCCAGCTCACTTGACTACAACCAAGAGACCCAGTACTTC.

The chain carries TRBV7-9 and TRBJ1-2; no definite D call. The germline CDR1 and CDR2 sequences are SEHNR and FQNEAQ (reference sequence). Deletions cut 2 bases from V and 0 bases from J, with 7 bases between. The CDR3 runs to 14 residues. The CDR3: CASSLSGSNYGYTF. The CDR3 DNA reads as TGTGCCAGCAGCTTAAGTGGTTCTAACTATGGCTACACCTTC.

J is TRBJ2-5 and V is TRBV9; 11 bases match TRBD2. Germline CDR1 and CDR2: SGDLS and YYNGEE. With V trimmed by 4 bases and J by 4 bases, 6 bases remained unmatched. This CDR3 region has 15 residues. The CDR3 is CASSRSGTSGETQYF. The CDR3 DNA reads as TGTGCCAGCAGCCGTTCCGGGACTAGCGGAGAGACCCAGTACTTC.

The V call is TRBV7-9, the J call TRBJ1-5; D remains unclear. V lost 3 bases, J lost 0 bases, and 21 bases lay in between. Germline CDR1 and CDR2: SEHNR and FQNEAQ (reference sequence). The CDR3 consists of 19 residues. DNA of the CDR3: TGTGCCAGCAGCTTGACTGGCGCCGCGGGAACCCGTAGCAATCAGCCCCAGCATTTT. Amino acid sequence: CASSLTGAAGTRSNQPQHF.

The V gene is TRBV27, the J gene TRBJ2-6, with D possibly called TRBD1 or TRBD2 (5 bases each). V was trimmed by 2 bases and J by 1 base, leaving 18 bases between them. Germline CDR1 MNHEY, CDR2 SMNVEV (reference sequence). The CDR3 covers 19 residues. The CDR3 sequence is CASSLPSGTGISGANVLTF. CDR3 bases: TGTGCCAGCAGTTTACCGTCCGGGACGGGTATATCTGGGGCCAACGTCCTGACTTTC.

V is TRBV6-8 and J is TRBJ2-7; D unclear. This CDR3 is 10 amino acids long. CDR1 is MNHGY, CDR2 SAAAGT, per germline. V shed 9 bases and J shed 0 bases, with 3 bases lying between them. The CDR3 nucleotides are TGTGCCAGGGACTCCTACGAGCAGTACTTC. This encodes CARDSYEQYF.

On this clone itself: This sample includes further DNA sequences coding for the same CDR3. V is TRBV7-2 and J is TRBJ2-7, with D possibly matching TRBD2 (5 bases). The CDR3 spans 13 residues. The V gene's germline CDR1 is SGHTA and CDR2 FQGNSA. Between the trimmed V and J ends, which lost 1 base and 2 bases, there was a span of 6 bases. The CDR3 reads CASSLERAYEQYF. CDR3 DNA sequence: TGTGCCAGCAGCTTAGAGAGGGCCTACGAGCAGTACTTC.

On this clone itself: The same CDR3 can be traced to other DNA sequences in this sample. The chain links TRBV10-3 to TRBJ2-7, with 7 bases fitting TRBD1. J was trimmed by 2 bases and V by 2 bases; bases with no gene match: 3. The length of the CDR3 is 14 residues. The germline V gene has CDR1 ENHRY and CDR2 SYGVKD. CDR3: CAISEGQGAYEQYF. The CDR3 DNA reads TGTGCCATCAGTGAGGGGCAGGGGGCCTACGAGCAGTACTTC.

The chain joins TRBV14 to TRBJ1-2; TRBD1 is a possible D gene (6 bases). V was clipped by 2 bases and J by 4 bases, with 17 bases between them. The CDR3 length is 16 residues. The germline V gene has CDR1 SGHDN and CDR2 FVKESK. Here the CDR3 DNA reads TGTGCCAGCAGCCAACTAAAAACGGGACACTCCTATGGCTACACCTTC. This gives the protein CASSQLKTGHSYGYTF.

Of note for this clone: The same CDR3 can be traced to other DNA sequences in this sample. The chain joins TRBV18 to TRBJ2-2; weak D call: TRBD2 (5 bases). The length of the CDR3 is 16 residues. V dropped 0 bases and J dropped 5 bases, with 13 bases sitting between them. Germline CDR1 and CDR2: KGHSH and LQKENI. CDR3 sequence (DNA): TGTGCCAGCTCACCACCGGGCCAGGCGGGTACCGGGGAGCTGTTTTTT. The encoded protein is CASSPPGQAGTGELFF. Combining the CDR3 with reference TRBV18 and TRBJ2-2 gives the whole variable domain NAGVMQNPRHLVRRRGQEARLRCSPMKGHSHVYWYRQLPEEGLKFMVYLQKENIIDESGMPKERFSAEFPKEGPSILRIQQVVRGDSAAYFCASSPPGQAGTGELFFGEGSRLTVL.

V usage is TRBV5-1 and J usage is TRBJ2-3; a weak D match, TRBD2 (6 bases). Trimming removed 0 bases at V and 0 bases at J, with 14 bases between. CDR1 and CDR2 from the germline V gene are SGHRS and YFSETQ. The CDR3 is 17 amino acids. The CDR3 sequence: CASSLGTGLTSTDTQYF. In DNA form, the CDR3 reads TGCGCCAGCAGCTTGGGAACTGGACTAACTAGCACAGATACGCAGTATTTT.

Comment on this clone: Other DNA variants within this sample encode the same CDR3. The CDR3: CASSLGQGSTDTQYF. The CDR3 DNA reads TGTGCCAGCAGCTTAGGGCAGGGGAGCACAGATACGCAGTATTTT. The V call is TRBV11-3, the J call TRBJ2-3, with TRBD1 as a possible D gene (6 bases). CDR1 and CDR2 from the germline V gene are SGHNT and YENEEA. CDR3 size: 15 residues. Trimming pared 1 base from V and 0 bases from J, leaving 8 bases between.

CDR3 DNA: TGTGCCAGCAGTGAATTTGGTCAGGGGGAGCAGTACTTC. It codes for CASSEFGQGEQYF. This chain links TRBV6-1 with TRBJ2-7, with a weak D call TRBD1 (6 bases). The CDR3 sequence is 13 residues long. Trimming took 2 bases from V and 7 from J, leaving 12 bases between them. Germline CDR1 reads MNHNS; CDR2 reads SASEGT.

Regarding this clone: Its ends do not fully match the called genes, so a read error is possible. CDR3 residues: CASSQDGTSGRFF. Written as DNA, the CDR3 is TGCGCCAGCAGCCAAGATGGGACTAGCGGGAGGTTTTTT. V is TRBV4-3 and J is TRBJ2-3, with 15 bases aligning to TRBD2. Germline CDR1 is LGHNA and CDR2 is YSLEER. This CDR3 has 13 residues.

The chain employs TRBV27 and TRBJ1-5; perhaps TRBD1 as D (6 bases). The V and J ends lost 5 bases and 3 bases respectively, with 17 bases between them. The CDR3 extends over 16 amino acids. Germline-derived CDR1 and CDR2 are MNHEY and SMNVEV (reference sequence). CDR3 bases: TGTGCCAGCAGTCTTTACTCGGACAGCTCCAATCAGCCCCAGCATTTT. It is translated as CASSLYSDSSNQPQHF.

The gene calls are TRBV27 and TRBJ2-7, with D possibly being TRBD2 (5 bases). The CDR3 is made up of 16 amino acids. Trimming cost V 2 bases and J 1 base, with 15 bases left between them. Per the germline V gene, CDR1 is MNHEY and CDR2 is SMNVEV (reference sequence). The CDR3 region is CASSLRRFGGSYEQYF. The CDR3 DNA reads TGTGCCAGCAGTTTAAGGCGATTTGGAGGTTCCTACGAGCAGTACTTC.

The chain combines TRBV10-1 with TRBJ1-1, with D possibly matching TRBD1 (5 bases). Per the germline V gene, CDR1 is WNHNN and CDR2 is SYGVQD (reference sequence). The CDR3 length is 17 residues. The V gene lost 4 bases and the J gene lost 1 base, with 19 bases spanning the gap. The CDR3 sequence is CASSGRSLGTRNTEAFF. CDR3 DNA: TGCGCCAGCAGTGGACGCTCTTTAGGGACGAGGAACACTGAAGCTTTCTTT.

This rearrangement joins TRBV19 to TRBJ2-1, with D maybe TRBD2 (6 bases). CDR1 is LNHDA and CDR2 is SQIVND in the germline V gene (reference sequence). The ends were cut back, 3 bases at V and 6 bases at J, with 9 bases in the middle. This CDR3 region has 13 residues. The CDR3 loop is CASSIRGGNEQFF. The CDR3 bases are TGTGCCAGTAGTATTCGGGGAGGCAATGAGCAGTTCTTC.

The V and J genes are TRBV5-4 and TRBJ2-3; maybe TRBD2 (6 bases). Trimming cost V 1 base and J 2 bases, with 17 bases left between them. Germline-derived CDR1 and CDR2 are SGHNT and YYREEE (reference sequence). The CDR3 consists of 17 residues. CDR3 bases: TGTGCCAGCAGCTTGTTCGGGCGGGAAGTTGCCACAGATACGCAGTATTTT. Encoded protein: CASSLFGREVATDTQYF.

The gene calls are TRBV4-3 and TRBJ2-1, with TRBD2 matching 12 bases. The CDR3 has 19 residues. Germline loops: CDR1 LGHNA, CDR2 YSLEER. V lost 0 bases to trimming and J lost 2 bases; unmatched junction nucleotides: 8. CDR3 sequence reads: CASSQDRLAGGSAYNEQFF. CDR3 in DNA: TGCGCCAGCAGCCAAGATCGGCTAGCGGGAGGGTCCGCCTACAATGAGCAGTTCTTC.

In the case of this clone: Sequence at one end of the junction differs from germline and may be a read error. In nucleotides, the CDR3 is TGTGCCACCAGCCGAGACAGGGTAGTTGAAAAACTGTTTTTT. This codes for CATSRDRVVEKLFF. This chain links TRBV15 with TRBJ1-4; 7 bases are shared with TRBD1. The germline gives CDR1 LNHNV, CDR2 YYDKDF (reference sequence). The CDR3 contains 14 residues.

This chain connects TRBV5-1 to TRBJ1-1; D is possibly TRBD1 (6 bases). Germline V gene sequence: CDR1 SGHRS, CDR2 YFSETQ. Trimming took 0 bases from V and 1 from J, leaving 10 bases between them. CDR3 length: 15 amino acids. Written as DNA, the CDR3 is TGCGCCAGCAGCTTGGCCGACAGGTGGAACACTGAAGCTTTCTTT. This gives the protein CASSLADRWNTEAFF.

This chain uses TRBV29-1 with TRBJ2-7, with 7 bases matching TRBD1. V gave up 8 bases and J gave up 5 bases; unmatched junction bases: 9. The length of the CDR3 is 12 residues. Germline V CDR1 and CDR2: SQVTM, ANQGSEA. The DNA of the CDR3 is TGCAGCACTCGACAGGGCCCCGACGAGCAGTACTTC. Translated: CSTRQGPDEQYF.

The chain has TRBV28 and TRBJ2-1, with 11 bases lining up with TRBD2. Germline V gene lookup returns CDR1 MDHEN and CDR2 SYDVKM. The V gene end was trimmed by 8 bases and the J gene end by 4 bases; junction bases not matched to a gene: 4. The CDR3 is 14 amino acids. The CDR3 coding sequence is TGTGCCAGCGTAAGACTAGCGGGGTACAATGAGCAGTTCTTC. It yields the protein CASVRLAGYNEQFF.

V is TRBV6-6 and J is TRBJ1-1; the D is unclear. Germline V gene sequence: CDR1 MNHNY, CDR2 SVGAGI (reference sequence). The CDR3 totals 10 residues. The CDR3 loop is CATASTEAFF. Written as DNA, the CDR3 is TGTGCAACCGCGAGCACTGAAGCTTTCTTT.